This T cell receptor (beta chain) was recovered during a study of T cell responses to AZD1222 COVID-19 vaccine. Overall study results and limits: Along spike, vaccine-associated CD4 TCRs were found throughout, with dominance at 160-218 and 743-854. Donors, mostly white British, included more females; clonal diversity was possibly underestimated.

The data were produced by immunoSEQ multiplex PCR, yet TCRdb's version contains in-frame clones alone and is incomplete. Of roughly 120,000 clones in the sample, 85% to 90% were seen once. Concerning this clone itself: Antigen unknown.

Source: peripheral blood, taken on day 0 of AZD1222 vaccination. The origin of this receptor is an adult in good health.

The CDR3 loop reads CAWRGAGVMGEQYF. DNA for the CDR3: TGTGCCTGGAGAGGGGCGGGGGTTATGGGGGAGCAGTACTTC. The V call is TRBV30, the J call TRBJ2-7, with TRBD2 matching 7 bases. Trimming removed 3 bases from V and 7 bases from J; junction bases left unmatched: 12. This CDR3 is built from 14 residues. The V gene's germline CDR1 is GTSNPN and CDR2 SVGIG (reference sequence).